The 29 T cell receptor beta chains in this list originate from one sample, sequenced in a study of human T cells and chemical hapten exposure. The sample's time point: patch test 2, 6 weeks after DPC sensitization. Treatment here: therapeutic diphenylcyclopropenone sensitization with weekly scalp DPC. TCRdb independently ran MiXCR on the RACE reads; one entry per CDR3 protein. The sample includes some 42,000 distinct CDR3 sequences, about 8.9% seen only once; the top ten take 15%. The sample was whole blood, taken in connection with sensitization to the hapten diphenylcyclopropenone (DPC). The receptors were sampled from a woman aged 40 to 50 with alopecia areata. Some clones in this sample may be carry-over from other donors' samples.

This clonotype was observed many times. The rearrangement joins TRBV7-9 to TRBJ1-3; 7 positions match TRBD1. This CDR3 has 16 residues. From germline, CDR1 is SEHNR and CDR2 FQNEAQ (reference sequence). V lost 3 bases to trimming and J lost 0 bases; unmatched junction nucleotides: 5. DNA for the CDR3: TGTGCCAGCAGCTTCCAGGGGGTATTCTCTGGAAACACCATATATTTT. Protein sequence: CASSFQGVFSGNTIYF. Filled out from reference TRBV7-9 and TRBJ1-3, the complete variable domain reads DTGVSQNPRHKITKRGQNVTFRCDPISEHNRLYWYRQTLGQGPEFLTYFQNEAQLEKSRLLSDRFSAERPKGSFSTLEIQRTEQGDSAMYLCASSFQGVFSGNTIYFGEGSWLTVV.

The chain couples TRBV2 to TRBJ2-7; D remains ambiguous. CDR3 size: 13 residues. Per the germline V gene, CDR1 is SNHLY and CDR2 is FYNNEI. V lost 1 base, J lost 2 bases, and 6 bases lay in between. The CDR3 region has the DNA TGTGCCAGCAGTGAAGGACGGGCCTACGAGCAGTACTTC. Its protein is CASSEGRAYEQYF.

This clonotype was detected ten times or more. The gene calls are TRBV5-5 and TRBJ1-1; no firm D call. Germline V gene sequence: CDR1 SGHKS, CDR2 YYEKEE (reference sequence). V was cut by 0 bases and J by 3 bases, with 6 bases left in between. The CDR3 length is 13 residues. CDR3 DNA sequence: TGTGCCAGCAGCTTGGGAATAGACACTGAAGCTTTCTTT. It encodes CASSLGIDTEAFF.

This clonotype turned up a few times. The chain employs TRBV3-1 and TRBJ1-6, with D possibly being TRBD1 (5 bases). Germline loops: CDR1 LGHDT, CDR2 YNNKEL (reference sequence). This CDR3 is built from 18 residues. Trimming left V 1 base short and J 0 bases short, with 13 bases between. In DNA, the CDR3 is TGTGCCAGCAGCCAAGCTACAAGGGGAAGCTCCTATAATTCACCCCTCCACTTT. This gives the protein CASSQATRGSSYNSPLHF.

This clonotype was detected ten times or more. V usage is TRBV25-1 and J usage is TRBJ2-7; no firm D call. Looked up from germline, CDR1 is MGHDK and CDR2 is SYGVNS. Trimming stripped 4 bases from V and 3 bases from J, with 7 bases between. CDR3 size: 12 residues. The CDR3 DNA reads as TGTGCCAGCAGTGGTCTCTTCTACGAGCAGTACTTC. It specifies CASSGLFYEQYF.

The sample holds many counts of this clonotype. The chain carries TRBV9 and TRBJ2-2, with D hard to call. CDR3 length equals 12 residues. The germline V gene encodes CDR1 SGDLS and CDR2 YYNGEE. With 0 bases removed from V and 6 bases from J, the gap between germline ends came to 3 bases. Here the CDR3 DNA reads TGTGCCAGCAGCGTAGCTCCCGGGGAGCTGTTTTTT. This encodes CASSVAPGELFF.

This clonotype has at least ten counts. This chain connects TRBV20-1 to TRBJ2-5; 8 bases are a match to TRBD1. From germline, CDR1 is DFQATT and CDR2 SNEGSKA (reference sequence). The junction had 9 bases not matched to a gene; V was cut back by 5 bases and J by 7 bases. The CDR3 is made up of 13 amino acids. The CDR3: CSALDRAKGTQYF. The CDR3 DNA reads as TGCAGTGCTCTGGACAGGGCCAAAGGGACCCAGTACTTC.

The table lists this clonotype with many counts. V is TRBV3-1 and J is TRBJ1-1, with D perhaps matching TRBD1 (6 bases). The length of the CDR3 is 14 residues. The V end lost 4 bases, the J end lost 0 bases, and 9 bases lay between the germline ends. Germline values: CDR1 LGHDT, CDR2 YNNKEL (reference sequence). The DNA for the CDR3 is TGTGCCAGCAGCCCCGGGACACTGAACACTGAAGCTTTCTTT. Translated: CASSPGTLNTEAFF.

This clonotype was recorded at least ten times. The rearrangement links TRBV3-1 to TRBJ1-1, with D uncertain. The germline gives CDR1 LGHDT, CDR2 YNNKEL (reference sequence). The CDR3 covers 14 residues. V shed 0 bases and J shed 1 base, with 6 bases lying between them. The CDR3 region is CASSQEWGNTEAFF. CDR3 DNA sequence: TGTGCCAGCAGCCAAGAATGGGGGAACACTGAAGCTTTCTTT.

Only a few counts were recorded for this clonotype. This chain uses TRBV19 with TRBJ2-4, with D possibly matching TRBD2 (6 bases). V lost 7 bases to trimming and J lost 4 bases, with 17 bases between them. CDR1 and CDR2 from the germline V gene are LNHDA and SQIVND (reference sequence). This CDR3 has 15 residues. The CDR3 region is CASTSDGGQKNIQYF. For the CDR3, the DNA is TGTGCCAGTACCTCCGACGGGGGTCAGAAAAACATTCAGTACTTC.

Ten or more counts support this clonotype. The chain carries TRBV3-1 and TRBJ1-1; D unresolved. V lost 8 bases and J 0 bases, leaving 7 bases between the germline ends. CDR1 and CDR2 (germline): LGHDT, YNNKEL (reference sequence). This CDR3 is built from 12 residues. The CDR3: CASVSMNTEAFF. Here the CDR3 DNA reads TGTGCCAGCGTTTCTATGAACACTGAAGCTTTCTTT.

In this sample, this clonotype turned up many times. The CDR3 protein is CASSLEAAYGYTF. CDR3 sequence (DNA): TGTGCCAGCAGCTTAGAGGCAGCTTATGGCTACACCTTC. The chain uses TRBV7-9 and TRBJ1-2; D remains ambiguous. Germline V gene lookup returns CDR1 SEHNR and CDR2 FQNEAQ (reference sequence). This CDR3 has 13 amino acids. V lost 1 base and J 5 bases, leaving 8 bases between the germline ends.

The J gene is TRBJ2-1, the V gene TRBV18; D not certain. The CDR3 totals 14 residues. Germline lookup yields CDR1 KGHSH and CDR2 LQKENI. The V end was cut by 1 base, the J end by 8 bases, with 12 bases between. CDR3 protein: CASSPLHGGDEQFF. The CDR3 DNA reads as TGTGCCAGCTCACCACTACACGGTGGAGATGAGCAGTTCTTC.

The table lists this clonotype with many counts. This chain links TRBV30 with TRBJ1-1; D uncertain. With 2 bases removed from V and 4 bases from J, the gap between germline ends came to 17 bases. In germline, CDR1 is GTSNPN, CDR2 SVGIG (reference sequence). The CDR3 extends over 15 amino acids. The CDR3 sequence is CAWSLLGREGTEAFF. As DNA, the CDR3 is TGTGCCTGGAGTCTCCTGGGCCGAGAAGGCACTGAAGCTTTCTTT.

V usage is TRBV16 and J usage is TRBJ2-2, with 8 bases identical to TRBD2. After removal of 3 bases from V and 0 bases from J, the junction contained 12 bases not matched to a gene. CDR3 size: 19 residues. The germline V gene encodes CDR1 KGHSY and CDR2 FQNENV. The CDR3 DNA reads TGTGCCAGCAGCCATAAAGCGGGGGCTCCCATTACGAACACCGGGGAGCTGTTTTTT. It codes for CASSHKAGAPITNTGELFF.

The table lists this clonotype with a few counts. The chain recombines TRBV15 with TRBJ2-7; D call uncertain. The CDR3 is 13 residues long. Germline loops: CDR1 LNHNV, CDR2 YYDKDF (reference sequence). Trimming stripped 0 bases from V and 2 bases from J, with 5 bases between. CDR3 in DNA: TGTGCCACCAGCAGAGATACAACCTACGAGCAGTACTTC. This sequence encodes CATSRDTTYEQYF.

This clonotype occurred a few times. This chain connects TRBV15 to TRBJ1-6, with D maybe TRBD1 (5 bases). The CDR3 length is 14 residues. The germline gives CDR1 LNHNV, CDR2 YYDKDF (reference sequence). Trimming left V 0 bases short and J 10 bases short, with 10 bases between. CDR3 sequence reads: CATSRDSAGSPLHF. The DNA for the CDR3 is TGTGCCACCAGCAGAGATTCAGCAGGGTCACCCCTCCACTTT.

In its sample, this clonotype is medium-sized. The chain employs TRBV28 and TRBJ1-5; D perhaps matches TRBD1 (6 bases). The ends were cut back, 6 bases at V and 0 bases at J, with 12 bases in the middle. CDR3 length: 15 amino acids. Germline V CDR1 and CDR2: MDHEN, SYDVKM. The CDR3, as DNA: TGTGCCAGCAGGTCGAGGGGGATTAGCAATCAGCCCCAGCATTTT. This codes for CASRSRGISNQPQHF.

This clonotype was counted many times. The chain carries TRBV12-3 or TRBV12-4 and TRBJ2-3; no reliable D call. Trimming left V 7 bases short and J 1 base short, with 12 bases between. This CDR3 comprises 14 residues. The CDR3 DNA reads TGTGCCAGCACCCCCTCCGGGCGCACAGATACGCAGTATTTT. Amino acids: CASTPSGRTDTQYF.

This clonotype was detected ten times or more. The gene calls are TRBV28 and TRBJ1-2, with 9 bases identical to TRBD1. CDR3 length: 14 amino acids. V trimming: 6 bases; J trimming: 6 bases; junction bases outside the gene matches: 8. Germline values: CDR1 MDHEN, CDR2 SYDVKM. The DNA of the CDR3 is TGTGCCAGCAGCCCACTACAGGGGGCAAATGGCTACACCTTC. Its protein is CASSPLQGANGYTF.

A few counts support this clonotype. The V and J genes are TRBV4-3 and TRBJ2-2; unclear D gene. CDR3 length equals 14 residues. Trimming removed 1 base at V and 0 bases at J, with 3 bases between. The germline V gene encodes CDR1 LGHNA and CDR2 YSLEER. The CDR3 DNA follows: TGCGCCAGCAGCCAAGGTCCGAACACCGGGGAGCTGTTTTTT. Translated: CASSQGPNTGELFF.

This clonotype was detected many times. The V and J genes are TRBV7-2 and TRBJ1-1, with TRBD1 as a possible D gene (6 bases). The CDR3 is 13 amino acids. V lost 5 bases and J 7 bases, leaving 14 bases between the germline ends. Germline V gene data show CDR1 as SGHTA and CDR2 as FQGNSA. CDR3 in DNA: TGTGCCAGCAGCGTGACAGGTTGGGATGAAGCTTTCTTT. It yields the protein CASSVTGWDEAFF. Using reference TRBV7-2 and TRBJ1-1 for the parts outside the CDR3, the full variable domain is GAGVSQSPSNKVTEKGKDVELRCDPISGHTALYWYRQSLGQGLEFLIYFQGNSAPDKSGLPSDRFSAERTGGSVSTLTIQRTQQEDSAVYLCASSVTGWDEAFFGQGTRLTVV.

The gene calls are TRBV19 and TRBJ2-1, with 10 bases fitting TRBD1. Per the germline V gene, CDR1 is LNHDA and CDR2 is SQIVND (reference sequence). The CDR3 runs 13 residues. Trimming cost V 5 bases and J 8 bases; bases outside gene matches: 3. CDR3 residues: CASSRDRGDEQFF. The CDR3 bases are TGTGCCAGTAGTCGGGACAGGGGCGATGAGCAGTTCTTC.

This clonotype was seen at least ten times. The CDR3 nucleotides are TGTGCCAGCAGCAGTCAGGGAGGCACGAACACCGGGGAGCTGTTTTTT. Residues: CASSSQGGTNTGELFF. V and J are TRBV11-3 and TRBJ2-2; weak D call: TRBD2 (6 bases). Trimming shortened V by 5 bases and J by 0 bases, and 13 bases separated the two germline ends. The CDR3 runs 16 residues. Germline CDR1 and CDR2: SGHNT and YENEEA.

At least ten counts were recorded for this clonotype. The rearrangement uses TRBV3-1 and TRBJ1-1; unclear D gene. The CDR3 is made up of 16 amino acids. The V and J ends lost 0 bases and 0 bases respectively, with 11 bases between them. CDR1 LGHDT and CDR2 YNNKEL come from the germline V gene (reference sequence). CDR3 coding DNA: TGTGCCAGCAGCCAAGATATAAGGGTGATGAACACTGAAGCTTTCTTT. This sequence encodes CASSQDIRVMNTEAFF.

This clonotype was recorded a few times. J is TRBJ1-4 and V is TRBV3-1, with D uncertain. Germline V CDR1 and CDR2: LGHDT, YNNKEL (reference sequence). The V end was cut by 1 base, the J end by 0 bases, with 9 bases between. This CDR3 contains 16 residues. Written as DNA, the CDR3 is TGTGCCAGCAGCCAAGGAGACTACTCAACTAATGAAAAACTGTTTTTT. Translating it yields CASSQGDYSTNEKLFF.

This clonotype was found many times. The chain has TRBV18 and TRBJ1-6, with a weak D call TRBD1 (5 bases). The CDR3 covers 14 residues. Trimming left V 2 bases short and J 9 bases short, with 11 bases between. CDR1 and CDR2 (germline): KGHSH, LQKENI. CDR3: CASSPGGYRSPLHF. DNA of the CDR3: TGTGCCAGCTCACCAGGGGGTTATCGTTCACCCCTCCACTTT.

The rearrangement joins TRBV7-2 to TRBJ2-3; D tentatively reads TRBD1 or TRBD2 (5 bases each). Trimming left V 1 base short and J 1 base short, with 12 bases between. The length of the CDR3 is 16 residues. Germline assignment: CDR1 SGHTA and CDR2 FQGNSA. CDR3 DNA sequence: TGTGCCAGCAGCTTAGATGGTTGGGACCGCACAGATACGCAGTATTTT. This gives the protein CASSLDGWDRTDTQYF.

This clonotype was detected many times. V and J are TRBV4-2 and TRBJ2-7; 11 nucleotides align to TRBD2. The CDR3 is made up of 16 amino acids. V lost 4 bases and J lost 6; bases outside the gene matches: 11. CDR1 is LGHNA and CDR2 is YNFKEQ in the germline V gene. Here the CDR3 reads CASSLIGLAGGPEQYF. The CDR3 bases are TGTGCCAGCAGCCTAATAGGTCTAGCGGGGGGTCCCGAGCAGTACTTC.